The text below deals with one T cell receptor (beta chain). This clonotype was observed a handful of times. The antigen it recognizes is unknown. Base qualities are not recorded, but no much larger clone differs from it by a single base. Sequencer: Illumina MiSeq. The public reads were reanalyzed by TCRdb: fastp trimming at Q25, MiXCR alignment, in-frame beta chains only. CDR3 protein duplicates are merged, each entry listing the most common genes and DNA. The sample records 55,000 to 65,000 distinct CDR3 sequences, less than 70% of which are singletons. The ten largest clonotypes hold approximately 1.8% of the sample. This sample is part of a study of type 1 regulatory T cells (dated by TCRdb to the early 2020s). Context from the whole study: An in vitro protocol by which a Tr1-enriched, alloantigen-specific CD4 T cell product named T-allo10 was generated was characterized in the study. Patients with hematological malignancies who were receiving allogeneic hematopoietic stem cell transplantation were the group in which T-allo10 was being clinically evaluated.

Its CDR3 holds 18 amino acids, cysteine through phenylalanine. Here the CDR3 DNA is all that survives: 54 bases in frame from base 1. CDR1 and CDR2 (DFQATT, SNEGSKA) derive from the germline V gene (reference sequence). For this chain, trimming is 7 bases at the V end and 7 bases at the J end, and the number of junction bases without a gene match is 22. What the research found in general, with its limitations: Compared with non-Tr1 cells, Tr1 cells had a TCR repertoire that was more restricted, a finding the study read as clonal expansion induced by alloantigen.

Recombination linked TRBV20-1 to TRBJ2-5; 12 bases in the middle match TRBD1. The sequence was collected from a human donor in good health. The sequenced sample was cultured non-Tr1 T cells, either the whole culture or a sorted T cell fraction (not recorded which). The cell subset or site label of this sample denotes: non-Tr1 population from the T-allo10 product. The CDR3 protein sequence reads: CSEIWGQGARGLFGTQYF. At the DNA level, the sequence is TGCAGTGAGATTTGGGGACAGGGGGCTCGTGGGTTATTCGGGACCCAGTACTTC.